The 19 T cell receptor beta chains reported below all come from one sample, sequenced in a study of T cells in Graves' hyperthyroidism and ophthalmopathy. Researchers amplified the TCR beta CDR3 regions from RNA transcripts. A set of HTBI primers served as the primers for a first-round RT-PCR of the TCR CDR3. Via MiXCR, TCRdb re-called the multiplex PCR reads, giving one row per CDR3 protein. The profile covers about 350,000 distinct CDR3 sequences, with 12% to 15% appearing a single time and 30% to 40% taken by the ten largest. Sequenced sample: blood. These receptors were collected from a woman in her thirties or forties with Graves' ophthalmopathy.

This clonotype was recorded at least ten times. The CDR3 loop reads CASLGTGQTYEQYF. As DNA, the CDR3 is TGTGCCAGCCTTGGGACAGGGCAAACCTACGAGCAGTACTTC. This sequence joins TRBV6-1 and TRBJ2-7; 9 bases fit TRBD1. Looked up from germline, CDR1 is MNHNS and CDR2 is SASEGT. V was pared by 8 bases and J by 2 bases, with 7 bases of the junction left unmatched. The CDR3 sequence is 14 residues long.

This clonotype was found many times. The rearrangement links TRBV12-3 or TRBV12-4 to TRBJ2-7; 8 positions match TRBD2. The CDR3 consists of 15 residues. Trimming removed 6 bases from V and 1 base from J; junction bases left unmatched: 8. CDR3 loop: CASRRSAGASYEQYF. CDR3 DNA: TGTGCCAGCAGACGCTCAGCGGGAGCTTCCTACGAGCAGTACTTC.

At least ten counts were recorded for this clonotype. This rearrangement joins TRBV6-2 or TRBV6-3 to TRBJ1-5; D remains ambiguous. Per germline, CDR1 MNHEY and CDR2 SVGEGT. The germline V and J ends were trimmed by 4 bases and 0 bases, with 13 bases remaining between them. The CDR3 length is 16 residues. The CDR3 reads CASSFLPGFSNQPQHF. DNA of the CDR3: TGTGCCAGCAGTTTTCTTCCCGGGTTTAGCAATCAGCCCCAGCATTTT.

The chain couples TRBV20-1 to TRBJ1-1, with D possibly matching TRBD1 (6 bases). The CDR3 loop spans 15 amino acids. V dropped 0 bases and J dropped 0 bases, with 11 bases sitting between them. CDR1 and CDR2 (germline): DFQATT, SNEGSKA (reference sequence). CDR3 DNA sequence: TGCAGTGCTAGAGATTTCAAGGGGGTGAACACTGAAGCTTTCTTT. Translation gives CSARDFKGVNTEAFF.

This clonotype was detected many times. At one of its ends the junction is not consistent with the germline gene, which may arise from a read error. This sequence joins TRBV28 and TRBJ2-1; TRBD2 matches at 11 bases. Germline V lookup: CDR1 MDHEN, CDR2 SYDVKM. The CDR3 has 16 amino acids. The CDR3: CASTGSSGRAYDEQFF. CDR3 bases: TGTGCCAGCACCGGGAGTAGCGGGAGGGCCTACGATGAGCAGTTCTTC.

In this sample, this clonotype turned up many times. The chain joins TRBV28 to TRBJ2-5; TRBD2 agrees at 8 bases. Trimming cost V 2 bases and J 5 bases; bases outside gene matches: 7. CDR3 length equals 15 residues. CDR1 and CDR2 from the germline V gene are MDHEN and SYDVKM. The CDR3, as DNA: TGTGCCAGCAGTTTAGCGGGGGGCCGGGGTGAGACCCAGTACTTC. Translating gives CASSLAGGRGETQYF.

This clonotype came up many times. V usage is TRBV12-3 or TRBV12-4 and J usage is TRBJ1-5; perhaps TRBD1 as D (6 bases). Trimming took 6 bases from V and 4 from J, leaving 19 bases between them. The CDR3 is 16 residues long. The CDR3 sequence is CASSPQGFSGNQPQHF. The CDR3 nucleotides are TGTGCCAGCAGCCCTCAGGGGTTCAGTGGTAATCAGCCCCAGCATTTT.

This clonotype has a count of ten or more. This chain uses TRBV29-1 with TRBJ2-5; TRBD2 aligns across 7 bases. The CDR3 is 17 amino acids. V was pared by 3 bases and J by 2 bases, with 15 bases of the junction left unmatched. Germline-derived CDR1 and CDR2 are SQVTM and ANQGSEA. Written as DNA, the CDR3 is TGCAGCGTTGACTCCGATCGGCTAGCGGATTCGCAAGAGACCCAGTACTTC. It codes for CSVDSDRLADSQETQYF.

This clonotype has just a few counts. The rearrangement links TRBV6-1 to TRBJ2-1; TRBD2 aligns across 9 bases. There are 16 residues in the CDR3. The trim removed 8 bases at V and 0 bases at J, leaving 8 bases unmatched. Germline V CDR1 and CDR2: MNHNS, SASEGT. The CDR3 DNA reads TGTGCCAGCTGTATCGGCGGGAGGGCCTCCTACAATGAGCAGTTCTTC. This sequence encodes CASCIGGRASYNEQFF.

This clonotype was recorded at least ten times. The chain combines TRBV20-1 with TRBJ2-7; 13 bases are shared with TRBD2. This CDR3 has 15 amino acids. The V gene's germline CDR1 is DFQATT and CDR2 SNEGSKA (reference sequence). Losses at the gene ends were 3 bases for V and 1 base for J; bases not matched to a gene: 3. For the CDR3, the DNA is TGCAGTGCTAGGGAGACTAGCGGGGGGTCCTACGAGCAGTACTTC. It specifies CSARETSGGSYEQYF.

The table lists this clonotype with many counts. This sequence joins TRBV6-1 and TRBJ2-7; TRBD2 agrees at 8 bases. V shed 4 bases and J 1 base; nucleotides not matched to a gene: 3. In germline, CDR1 is MNHNS, CDR2 SASEGT. This CDR3 region has 14 residues. CDR3 sequence (DNA): TGTGCCAGCAGTGTCGGGGGGGCGTCCTACGAGCAGTACTTC. Its translation: CASSVGGASYEQYF.

This clonotype was detected ten times or more. The rearrangement links TRBV2 to TRBJ1-1; the match to TRBD1 covers 10 bases. CDR1 is SNHLY, CDR2 FYNNEI, per germline. The CDR3 is 15 amino acids. J lost 4 bases, V lost 5 bases, and 7 bases had no gene match. CDR3: CASSNNDRGLTEAFF. In DNA, the CDR3 is TGTGCCAGCAGTAATAATGACAGGGGGCTCACTGAAGCTTTCTTT.

This clonotype was found many times. The chain employs TRBV5-6 and TRBJ1-1, with TRBD1 matching over 10 bases. Germline-derived CDR1 and CDR2 are SGHDT and YYEEEE. Trimming cost V 4 bases and J 0 bases; bases outside gene matches: 6. CDR3 length: 16 residues. CDR3 sequence (DNA): TGTGCCAGCAGCAGAAGACAGGGGGCTTTGAACACTGAAGCTTTCTTT. This sequence encodes CASSRRQGALNTEAFF.

The gene calls are TRBV7-9 and TRBJ2-1; D call uncertain. V shed 2 bases and J shed 10 bases, with 9 bases lying between them. This CDR3 comprises 12 residues. Per the germline V gene, CDR1 is SEHNR and CDR2 is FQNEAQ (reference sequence). CDR3 loop: CASSLLLTEQFF. The CDR3 region has the DNA TGTGCCAGCAGCTTACTACTAACCGAGCAGTTCTTC.

This chain connects TRBV13 to TRBJ2-1, with D tentatively TRBD2 (5 bases). The V and J ends lost 4 bases and 6 bases respectively, with 16 bases between them. The CDR3 covers 15 residues. Germline CDR1 reads PRHDT; CDR2 reads FYEKMQ (reference sequence). CDR3 sequence reads: CASSSFTRLVNEQFF. DNA for the CDR3: TGTGCCAGCAGCTCCTTCACTAGACTGGTCAATGAGCAGTTCTTC.

This clonotype was observed many times. J is TRBJ2-5 and V is TRBV28; 7 nucleotides agree with TRBD2. This CDR3 has 14 amino acids. Trimming removed 7 bases from V and 3 bases from J; junction bases left unmatched: 8. Germline assignment: CDR1 MDHEN and CDR2 SYDVKM. The CDR3 loop reads CASTTGGTEETQYF. DNA for the CDR3: TGTGCCAGCACCACCGGGGGGACTGAAGAGACCCAGTACTTC.

This clonotype was seen repeatedly, ten times or more. The gene calls are TRBV4-1 and TRBJ2-7; 7 nucleotides agree with TRBD1. Germline values: CDR1 MGHRA, CDR2 YSYEKL. The CDR3 extends over 15 amino acids. The junction had 5 bases not matched to a gene; V was cut back by 0 bases and J by 3 bases. The DNA for the CDR3 is TGCGCCAGCAGCCAAGAGGGGACAGCACACTACGAGCAGTACTTC. Translating it yields CASSQEGTAHYEQYF.

In the case of this clonotype: A much larger clone lies one base from this, so it may be a read error. The chain has TRBV10-3 and TRBJ2-7; D unclear. V was clipped by 0 bases and J by 3 bases, with 9 bases between them. This CDR3 region has 14 residues. Germline V gene sequence: CDR1 ENHRY, CDR2 SYGVKD. CDR3 in amino acids: CAISESGSVYEQYF. In nucleotides, the CDR3 is TGTGCCATCAGTGAGTCAGGCAGCGTCTACGAGCAGTACTTC.

Turning to this clonotype: It may be a read error: a sequence one base away is much more abundant. The chain couples TRBV12-3 or TRBV12-4 to TRBJ1-3; D possibly corresponds to TRBD1 (5 bases). CDR3 length: 15 residues. In nucleotides, the CDR3 is TGTGCCAGCAGTTTAGCGCTGGGGCCCGGAAACACCATGTATTTT. This gives the protein CASSLALGPGNTMYF.